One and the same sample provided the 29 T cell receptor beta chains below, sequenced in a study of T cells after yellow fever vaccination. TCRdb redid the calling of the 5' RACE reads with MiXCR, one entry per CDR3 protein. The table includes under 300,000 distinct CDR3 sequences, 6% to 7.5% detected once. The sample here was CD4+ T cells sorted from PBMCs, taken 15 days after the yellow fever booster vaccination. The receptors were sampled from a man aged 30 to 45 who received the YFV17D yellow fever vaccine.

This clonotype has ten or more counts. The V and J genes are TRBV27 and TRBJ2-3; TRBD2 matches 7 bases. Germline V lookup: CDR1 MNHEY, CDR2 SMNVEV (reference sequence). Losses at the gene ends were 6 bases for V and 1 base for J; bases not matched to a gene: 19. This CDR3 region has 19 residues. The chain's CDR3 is CASRGVRGRFSGRTDTQYF. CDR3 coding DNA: TGTGCCAGCAGAGGGGTCCGGGGCCGGTTTAGCGGGCGCACAGATACGCAGTATTTT.

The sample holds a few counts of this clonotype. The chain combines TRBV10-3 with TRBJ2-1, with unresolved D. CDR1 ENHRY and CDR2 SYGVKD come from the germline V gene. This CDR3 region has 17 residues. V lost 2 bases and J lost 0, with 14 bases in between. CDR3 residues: CAISEGPAASSYNEQFF. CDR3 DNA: TGTGCCATCAGTGAGGGGCCCGCTGCCAGCTCCTACAATGAGCAGTTCTTC.

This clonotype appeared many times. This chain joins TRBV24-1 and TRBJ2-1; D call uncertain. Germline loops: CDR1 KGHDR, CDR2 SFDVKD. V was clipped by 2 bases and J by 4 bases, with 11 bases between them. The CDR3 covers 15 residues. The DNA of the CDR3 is TGTGCCACCAGTGATTCTGGGGTGGGGTACAATGAGCAGTTCTTC. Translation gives CATSDSGVGYNEQFF.

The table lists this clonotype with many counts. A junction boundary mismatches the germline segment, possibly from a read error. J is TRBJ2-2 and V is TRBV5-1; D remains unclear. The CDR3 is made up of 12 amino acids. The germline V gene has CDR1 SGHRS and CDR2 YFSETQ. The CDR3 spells CASSPGTGELFF. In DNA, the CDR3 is TGTGCCAGCAGCCCGGGCACCGGGGAGCTGTTTTTT.

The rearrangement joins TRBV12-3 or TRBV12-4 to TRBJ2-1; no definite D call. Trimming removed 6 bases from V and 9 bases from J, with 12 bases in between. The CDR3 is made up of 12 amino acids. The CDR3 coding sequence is TGTGCCAGCAGCCCGGCTGGGCGTGAGCAGTTCTTC. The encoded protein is CASSPAGREQFF.

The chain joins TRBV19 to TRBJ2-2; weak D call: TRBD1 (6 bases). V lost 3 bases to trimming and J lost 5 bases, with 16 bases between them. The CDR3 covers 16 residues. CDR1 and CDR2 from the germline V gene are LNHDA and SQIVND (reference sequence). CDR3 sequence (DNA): TGTGCCAGTAGTATGCGCGACAGGATTGGGACCGGGGAGCTGTTTTTT. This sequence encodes CASSMRDRIGTGELFF.

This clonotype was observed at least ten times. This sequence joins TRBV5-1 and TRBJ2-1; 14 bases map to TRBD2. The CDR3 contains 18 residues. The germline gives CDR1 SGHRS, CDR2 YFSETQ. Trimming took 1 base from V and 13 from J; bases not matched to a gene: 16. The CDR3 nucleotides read TGCGCCAGCAGCTTGTTTTCCAGGGGACTAGCGGGAGAGAAGGATCAGTTCTTC. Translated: CASSLFSRGLAGEKDQFF.

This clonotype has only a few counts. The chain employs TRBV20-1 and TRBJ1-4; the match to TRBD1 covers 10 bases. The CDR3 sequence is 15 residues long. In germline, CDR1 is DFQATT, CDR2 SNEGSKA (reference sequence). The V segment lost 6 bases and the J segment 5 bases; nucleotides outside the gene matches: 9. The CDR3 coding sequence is TGCAGTGCCAACCCTCGGACAGGGGGGAATGAAAAACTGTTTTTT. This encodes CSANPRTGGNEKLFF.

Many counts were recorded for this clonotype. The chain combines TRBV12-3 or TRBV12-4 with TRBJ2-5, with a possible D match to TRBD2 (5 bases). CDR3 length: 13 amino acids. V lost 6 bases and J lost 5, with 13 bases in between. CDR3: CASSVAGLETQYF. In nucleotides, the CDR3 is TGTGCCAGCAGCGTTGCGGGTCTGGAGACCCAGTACTTC.

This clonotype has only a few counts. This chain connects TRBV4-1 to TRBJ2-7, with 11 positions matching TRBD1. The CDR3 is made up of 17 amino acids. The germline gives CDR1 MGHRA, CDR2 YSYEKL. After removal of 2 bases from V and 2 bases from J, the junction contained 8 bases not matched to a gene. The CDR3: CASSQRDRGSTTYEQYF. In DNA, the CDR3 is TGCGCCAGCAGCCAAAGGGACAGGGGGTCCACGACCTACGAGCAGTACTTC.

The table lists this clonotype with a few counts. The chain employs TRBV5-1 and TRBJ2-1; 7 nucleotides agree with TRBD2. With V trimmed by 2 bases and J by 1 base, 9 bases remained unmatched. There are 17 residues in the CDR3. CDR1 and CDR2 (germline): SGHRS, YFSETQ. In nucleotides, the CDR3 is TGCGCCAGCAGCTTCGACCGACTAGCCAGGTCCTACAATGAGCAGTTCTTC. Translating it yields CASSFDRLARSYNEQFF.

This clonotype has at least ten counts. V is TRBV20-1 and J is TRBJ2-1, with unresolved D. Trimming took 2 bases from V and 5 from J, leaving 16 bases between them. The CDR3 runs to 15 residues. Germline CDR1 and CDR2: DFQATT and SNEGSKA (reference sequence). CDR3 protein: CSARIADWYHNEQFF. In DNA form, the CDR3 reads TGCAGTGCTAGAATAGCTGACTGGTATCACAATGAGCAGTTCTTC.

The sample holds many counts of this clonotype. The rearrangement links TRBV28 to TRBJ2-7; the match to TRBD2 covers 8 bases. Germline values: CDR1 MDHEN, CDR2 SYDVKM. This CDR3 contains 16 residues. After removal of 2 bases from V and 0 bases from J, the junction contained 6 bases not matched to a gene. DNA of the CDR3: TGTGCCAGCAGTTTAGCGGGAGGCCTCAGCTCCTACGAGCAGTACTTC. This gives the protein CASSLAGGLSSYEQYF. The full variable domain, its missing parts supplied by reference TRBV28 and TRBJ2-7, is DVKVTQSSRYLVKRTGEKVFLECVQDMDHENMFWYRQDPGLGLRLIYFSYDVKMKEKGDIPEGYSVSREKKERFSLILESASTNQTSMYLCASSLAGGLSSYEQYFGPGTRLTVT.

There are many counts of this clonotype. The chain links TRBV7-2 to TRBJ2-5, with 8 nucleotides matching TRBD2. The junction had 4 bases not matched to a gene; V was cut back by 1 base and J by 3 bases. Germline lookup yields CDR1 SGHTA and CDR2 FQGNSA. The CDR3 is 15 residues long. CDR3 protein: CASSLGTSGEETQYF. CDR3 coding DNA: TGTGCCAGCAGCTTAGGAACTAGCGGAGAAGAGACCCAGTACTTC.

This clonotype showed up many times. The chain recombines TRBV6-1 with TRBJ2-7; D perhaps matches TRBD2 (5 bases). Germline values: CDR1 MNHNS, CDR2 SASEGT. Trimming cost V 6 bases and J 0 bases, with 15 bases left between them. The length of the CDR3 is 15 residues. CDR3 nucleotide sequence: TGTGCCAGCAGGAAGGAGCGGTACAACTCCTACGAGCAGTACTTC. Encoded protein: CASRKERYNSYEQYF.

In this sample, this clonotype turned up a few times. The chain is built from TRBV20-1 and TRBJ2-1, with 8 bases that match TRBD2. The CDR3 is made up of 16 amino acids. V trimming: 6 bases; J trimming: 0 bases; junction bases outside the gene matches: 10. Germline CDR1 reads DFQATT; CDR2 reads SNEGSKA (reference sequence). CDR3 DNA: TGCAGTGCCGAACCGGGACTAGGGGGCTCCTACAATGAGCAGTTCTTC. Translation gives CSAEPGLGGSYNEQFF.

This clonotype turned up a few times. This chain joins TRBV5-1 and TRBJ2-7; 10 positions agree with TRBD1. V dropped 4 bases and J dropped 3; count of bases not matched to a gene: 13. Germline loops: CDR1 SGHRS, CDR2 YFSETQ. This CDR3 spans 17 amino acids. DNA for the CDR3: TGCGCCAGCAGCCTAAGACAGGCTGGACAGGGGGGCTACGAGCAGTACTTC. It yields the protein CASSLRQAGQGGYEQYF.

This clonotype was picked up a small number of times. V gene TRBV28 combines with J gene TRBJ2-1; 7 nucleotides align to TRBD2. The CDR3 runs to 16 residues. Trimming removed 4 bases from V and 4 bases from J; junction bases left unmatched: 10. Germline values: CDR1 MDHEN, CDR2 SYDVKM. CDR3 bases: TGTGCCAGCAGTTCCTATACAGCGGGGCGATACAATGAGCAGTTCTTC. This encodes CASSSYTAGRYNEQFF.

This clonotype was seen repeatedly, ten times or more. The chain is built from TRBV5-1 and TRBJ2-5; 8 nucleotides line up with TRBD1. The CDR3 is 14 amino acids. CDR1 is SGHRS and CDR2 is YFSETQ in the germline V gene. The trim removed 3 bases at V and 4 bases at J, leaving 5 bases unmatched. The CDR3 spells CASSSRQGRETQYF. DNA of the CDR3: TGCGCCAGCAGCTCCCGACAGGGGAGAGAGACCCAGTACTTC.

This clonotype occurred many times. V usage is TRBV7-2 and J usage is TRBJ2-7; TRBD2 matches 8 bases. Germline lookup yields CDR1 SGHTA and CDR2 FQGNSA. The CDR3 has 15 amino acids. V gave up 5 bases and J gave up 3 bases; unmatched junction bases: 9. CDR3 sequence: CASSTQVAGLYEQYF. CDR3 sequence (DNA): TGTGCCAGCAGCACCCAGGTAGCGGGACTCTACGAGCAGTACTTC.

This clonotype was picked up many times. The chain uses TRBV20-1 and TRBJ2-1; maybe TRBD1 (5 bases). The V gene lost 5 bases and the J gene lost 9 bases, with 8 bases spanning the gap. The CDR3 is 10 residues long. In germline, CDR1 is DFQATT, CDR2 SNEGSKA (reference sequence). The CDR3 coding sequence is TGCAGTGCTTTCCAGGGTGAGCAGTTCTTC. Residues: CSAFQGEQFF.

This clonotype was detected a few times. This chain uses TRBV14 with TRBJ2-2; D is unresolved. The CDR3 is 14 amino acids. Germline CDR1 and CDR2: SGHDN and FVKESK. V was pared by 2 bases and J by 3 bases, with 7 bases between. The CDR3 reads CASSQSRHTGELFF. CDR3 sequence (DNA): TGTGCCAGCAGCCAAAGCAGACACACCGGGGAGCTGTTTTTT.

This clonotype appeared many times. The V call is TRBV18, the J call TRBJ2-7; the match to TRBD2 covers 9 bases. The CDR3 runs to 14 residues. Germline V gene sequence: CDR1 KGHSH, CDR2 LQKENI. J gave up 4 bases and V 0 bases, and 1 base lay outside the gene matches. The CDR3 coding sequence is TGTGCCAGCTCACCACCGACTAGCGGATACGAGCAGTACTTC. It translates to CASSPPTSGYEQYF. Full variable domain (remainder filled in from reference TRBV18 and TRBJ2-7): NAGVMQNPRHLVRRRGQEARLRCSPMKGHSHVYWYRQLPEEGLKFMVYLQKENIIDESGMPKERFSAEFPKEGPSILRIQQVVRGDSAAYFCASSPPTSGYEQYFGPGTRLTVT.

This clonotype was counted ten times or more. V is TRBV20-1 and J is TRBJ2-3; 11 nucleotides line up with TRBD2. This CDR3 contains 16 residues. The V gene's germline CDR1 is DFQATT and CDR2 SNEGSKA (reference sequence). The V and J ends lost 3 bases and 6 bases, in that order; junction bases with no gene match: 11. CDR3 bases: TGCAGTGCTAGCGCTGAACTAGCGGGAGTCTACGATACGCAGTATTTT. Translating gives CSASAELAGVYDTQYF.

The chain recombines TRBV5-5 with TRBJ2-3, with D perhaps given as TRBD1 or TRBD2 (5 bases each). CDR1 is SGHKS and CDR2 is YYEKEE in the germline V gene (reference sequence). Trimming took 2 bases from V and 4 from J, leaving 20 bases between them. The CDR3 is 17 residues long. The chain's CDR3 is CASSFLSGLNPSDTQYF. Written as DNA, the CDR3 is TGTGCCAGCAGCTTTTTATCGGGGCTGAATCCTTCAGATACGCAGTATTTT.

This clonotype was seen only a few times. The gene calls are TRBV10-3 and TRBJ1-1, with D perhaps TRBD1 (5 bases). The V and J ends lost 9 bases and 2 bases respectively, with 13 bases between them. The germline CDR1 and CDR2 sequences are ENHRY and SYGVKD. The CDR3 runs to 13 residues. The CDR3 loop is CAMRGDPNTEAFF. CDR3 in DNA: TGTGCCATGAGAGGGGACCCTAACACTGAAGCTTTCTTT.

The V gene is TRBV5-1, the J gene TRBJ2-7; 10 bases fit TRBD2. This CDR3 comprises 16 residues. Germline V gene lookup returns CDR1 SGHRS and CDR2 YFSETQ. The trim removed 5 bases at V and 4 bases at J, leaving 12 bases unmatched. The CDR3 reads CASSPDASGRAYEQYF. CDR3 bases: TGCGCCAGCAGTCCTGACGCTAGCGGGAGAGCGTACGAGCAGTACTTC.

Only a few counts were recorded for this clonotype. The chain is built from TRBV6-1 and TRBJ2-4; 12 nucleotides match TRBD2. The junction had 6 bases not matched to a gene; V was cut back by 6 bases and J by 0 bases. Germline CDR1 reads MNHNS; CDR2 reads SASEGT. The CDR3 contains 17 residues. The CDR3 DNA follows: TGTGCCAGCAGCCGAAAGGGACTAGCGGGAGCCAAAAACATTCAGTACTTC. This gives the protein CASSRKGLAGAKNIQYF.

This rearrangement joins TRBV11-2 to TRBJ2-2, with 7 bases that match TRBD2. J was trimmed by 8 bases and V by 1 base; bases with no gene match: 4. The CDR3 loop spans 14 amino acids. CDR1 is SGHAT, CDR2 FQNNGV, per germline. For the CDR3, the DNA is TGTGCCAGCAGCTTAGCGACTAGCAGTGGGGAGCTGTTTTTT. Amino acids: CASSLATSSGELFF.